This T cell receptor beta chain was captured by sequencing in a study of T cell repertoires in cytomegalovirus infection. Study-level information: From public TCR beta signatures came an indication of both CMV infection and matching HLA type. Whole-study findings and limits: Summed frequency of shared TCR beta families picked out CMV carriers who also had the relevant HLA.

This clonotype is judged medium-sized. Its antigen remains unidentified. Germline assignment: CDR1 SGHTA and CDR2 FQGNSA. J was trimmed by 3 bases and V by 7 bases; bases with no gene match: 7. The CDR3 runs to 15 residues. Each CDR3 protein is one row after TCRdb ran MiXCR on the reads. The sample shows roughly 100,000 distinct CDR3 sequences, about 17% of them seen only once. This sequence originates from a human donor in good health (CMV status not recorded). Some clones in this sample may be carry-over from other donors' samples. The chain combines TRBV7-2 with TRBJ2-2; 8 bases map to TRBD1. Material for sequencing was PBMCs. The CDR3 here is CASTPDRADTGELFF. In nucleotides, the CDR3 is TGTGCCAGCACCCCGGACAGGGCTGACACCGGGGAGCTGTTTTTT.